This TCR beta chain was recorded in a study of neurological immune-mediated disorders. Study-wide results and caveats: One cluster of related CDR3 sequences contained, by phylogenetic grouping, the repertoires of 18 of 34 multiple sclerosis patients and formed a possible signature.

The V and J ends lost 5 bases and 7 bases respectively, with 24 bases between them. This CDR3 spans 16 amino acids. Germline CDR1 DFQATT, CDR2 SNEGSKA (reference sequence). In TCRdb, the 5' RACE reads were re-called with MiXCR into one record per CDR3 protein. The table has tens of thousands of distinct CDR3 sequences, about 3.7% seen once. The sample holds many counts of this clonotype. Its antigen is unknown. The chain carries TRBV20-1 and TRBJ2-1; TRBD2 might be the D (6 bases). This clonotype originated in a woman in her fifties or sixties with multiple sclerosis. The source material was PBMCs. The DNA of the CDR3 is TGCAGTGCTCTCGGACGGTGGAGGGAGGAGTTGAATGAGCAGTTCTTC. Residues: CSALGRWREELNEQFF.